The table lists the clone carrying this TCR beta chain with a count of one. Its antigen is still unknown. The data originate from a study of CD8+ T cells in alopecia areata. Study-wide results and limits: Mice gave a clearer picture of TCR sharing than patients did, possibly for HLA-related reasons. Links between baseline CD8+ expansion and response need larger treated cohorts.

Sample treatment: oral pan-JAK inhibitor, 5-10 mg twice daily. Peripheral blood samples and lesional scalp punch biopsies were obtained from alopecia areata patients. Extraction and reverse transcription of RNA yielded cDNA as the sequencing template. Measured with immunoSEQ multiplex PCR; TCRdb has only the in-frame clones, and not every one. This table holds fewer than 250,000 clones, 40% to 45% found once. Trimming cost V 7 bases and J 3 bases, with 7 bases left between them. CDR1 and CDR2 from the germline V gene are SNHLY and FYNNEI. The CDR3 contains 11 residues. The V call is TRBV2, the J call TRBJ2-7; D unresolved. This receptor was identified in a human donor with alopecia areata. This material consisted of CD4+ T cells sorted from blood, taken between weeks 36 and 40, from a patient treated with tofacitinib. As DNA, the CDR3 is TGTGCCAGCAAGCTCGACTACGAGCAGTACTTC. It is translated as CASKLDYEQYF.